Below, 2 T cell receptor beta chains from the same sample are listed, as sequenced in a study of response to subunit inactivated influenza vaccine. TCRdb called the RT-PCR reads again in MiXCR, with one record for every CDR3 protein. The data contain 500,000 to 550,000 distinct CDR3 sequences, 6.5% to 8% of them singletons. The source material was PBMCs from blood, sampled roughly 24 months after vaccination. These receptors were obtained from a man in his fifties or sixties who received an inactivated influenza vaccine.

This clonotype showed up many times. This chain uses TRBV12-3 or TRBV12-4 with TRBJ2-1; D gene ambiguous. Trimming cost V 8 bases and J 4 bases, with 9 bases left between them. The CDR3 runs 12 residues. CDR3 residues: CASLLTYNEQFF. The CDR3 DNA reads as TGTGCCAGCCTGCTTACTTACAATGAGCAGTTCTTC.

This clonotype was counted only a few times. The V and J genes are TRBV2 and TRBJ1-1, with 8 bases aligning to TRBD1. Germline V CDR1 and CDR2: SNHLY, FYNNEI. V lost 10 bases, J lost 2 bases, and 9 bases stayed unmatched. CDR3 length: 14 residues. The CDR3 is CATPRQGANTEAFF. DNA of the CDR3: TGTGCCACCCCAAGGCAGGGGGCAAACACTGAAGCTTTCTTT.